The present entry profiles one T cell receptor (beta chain) with its context. This record comes from a study of control samples from healthy donors and cancer patients. The protocol was immunoSEQ multiplex PCR, while the TCRdb copy is restricted to in-frame clones and leaves out a portion. The profile shows approximately 150,000 clones, under 95% of them singletons. CDR1 and CDR2 from the germline V gene are SGHRS and YFSETQ. This CDR3 contains 14 residues. V was clipped by 5 bases and J by 4 bases, with 16 bases between them. V and J are TRBV5-1 and TRBJ2-7, with TRBD2 as a possible D gene (6 bases). This sequence was found in a man aged 18 to 29 in good health. Sequencing input: blood. CDR3 region: CASSSGELMYEQYF. The CDR3 DNA follows: TGCGCCAGCAGTTCGGGGGAACTCATGTACGAGCAGTACTTC.